This note documents a single TCR beta chain sequence. Its antigen is unknown. One end of the junction does not line up with germline, which may come from a read error. This sample is drawn from a study of cytomegalovirus exposure and HLA in healthy donors. The germline V gene has CDR1 LGHNA and CDR2 YNFKEQ. The CDR3 is 15 amino acids. Amplification used 60 Vbeta primers and 13 Jbeta primers. Clones were sequenced by immunoSEQ multiplex PCR, and TCRdb holds only the in-frame ones, with some missing. The sample includes around 150,000 clones, approximately 75% of them seen just once. General study results and limits: Follow-up analysis later connected one missense variant in DCLRE1C with trimming of TCR beta V- and J-genes. Reported performance of the classifier showed diagnosis of cytomegalovirus status with high specificity and sensitivity. Sequencing likely generated an artifact that appeared as a cluster of highly shared sequence variants. The listing of roughly 160 TCR beta chains classed them as cytomegalovirus-associated.

J is TRBJ2-2 and V is TRBV4-2; 9 bases fit TRBD2. Specimen: PBMCs. The TCR originated in a male donor in good health and CMV-seronegative. Here the CDR3 reads CASSQDPGSRGGLFF. The CDR3 nucleotides read TGTGCCAGCAGCCAAGATCCCGGGTCGCGGGGGGGGCTGTTTTTT.